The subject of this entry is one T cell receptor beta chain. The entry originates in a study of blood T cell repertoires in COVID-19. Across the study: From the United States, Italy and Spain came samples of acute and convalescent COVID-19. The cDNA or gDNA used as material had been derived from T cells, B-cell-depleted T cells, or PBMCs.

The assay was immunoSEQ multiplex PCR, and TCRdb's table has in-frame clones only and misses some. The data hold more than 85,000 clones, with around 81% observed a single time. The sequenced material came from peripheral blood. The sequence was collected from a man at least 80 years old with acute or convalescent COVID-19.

CDR3: CASGMGQGTSATNEKLFF. In nucleotides, the CDR3 is TGTGCTAGTGGGATGGGACAGGGCACATCTGCAACTAATGAAAAACTGTTTTTT. This chain connects TRBV12-5 to TRBJ1-4; 9 nucleotides match TRBD1. The CDR3 length is 18 residues. From germline, CDR1 is LGHNT and CDR2 FRNRAP. The V segment lost 6 bases and the J segment 0 bases; nucleotides outside the gene matches: 11.